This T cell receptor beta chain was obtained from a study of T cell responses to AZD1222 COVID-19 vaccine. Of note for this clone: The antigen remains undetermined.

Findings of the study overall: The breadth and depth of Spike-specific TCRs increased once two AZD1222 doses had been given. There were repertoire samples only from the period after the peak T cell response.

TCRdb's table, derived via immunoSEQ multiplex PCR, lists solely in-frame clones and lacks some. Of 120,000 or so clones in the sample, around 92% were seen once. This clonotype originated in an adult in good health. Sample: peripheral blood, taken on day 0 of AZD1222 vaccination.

The CDR3 sequence: CASSVDTYQPQHF. In nucleotides, the CDR3 is TGTGCCAGCAGCGTTGACACCTATCAGCCCCAGCATTTT. The chain has TRBV9 and TRBJ1-5; no clear D. V lost 2 bases to trimming and J lost 5 bases, with 8 bases between them. CDR1 and CDR2 from the germline V gene are SGDLS and YYNGEE. The length of the CDR3 is 13 residues.